This T cell receptor beta chain was found in a study of blood T cell repertoires in COVID-19. On the study more broadly: Whether acute or convalescent, the COVID-19 samples came from the United States, Italy and Spain. The analysed material was cDNA or gDNA that came from T cells, B-cell-depleted T cells, or PBMCs.

Only one count was recorded for this clone. Per the authors' pipeline: It was from reference gene primer amplification that nucleated cell counts were estimated. TCRdb keeps only in-frame clones here, not all; method: immunoSEQ multiplex PCR. V, J and clone size derive from that table, while D and trimming were established from the DNA sequence. Of over 150,000 clones detected, approximately 88% appear once; the ten largest clones hold roughly 2.9%. V was cut by 0 bases and J by 7 bases, with 16 bases left in between. This CDR3 spans 15 amino acids. Germline loops: CDR1 SGHDT, CDR2 YYEEEE. The sample was peripheral blood. The genes are TRBV5-6 and TRBJ1-2, with unresolved D. This TCR derives from an older woman with acute or convalescent COVID-19. The CDR3 bases are TGTGCCAGCAGCTTGGGGGCGGGAGAGGCTACTGGCTACACCTTC. It translates to CASSLGAGEATGYTF.